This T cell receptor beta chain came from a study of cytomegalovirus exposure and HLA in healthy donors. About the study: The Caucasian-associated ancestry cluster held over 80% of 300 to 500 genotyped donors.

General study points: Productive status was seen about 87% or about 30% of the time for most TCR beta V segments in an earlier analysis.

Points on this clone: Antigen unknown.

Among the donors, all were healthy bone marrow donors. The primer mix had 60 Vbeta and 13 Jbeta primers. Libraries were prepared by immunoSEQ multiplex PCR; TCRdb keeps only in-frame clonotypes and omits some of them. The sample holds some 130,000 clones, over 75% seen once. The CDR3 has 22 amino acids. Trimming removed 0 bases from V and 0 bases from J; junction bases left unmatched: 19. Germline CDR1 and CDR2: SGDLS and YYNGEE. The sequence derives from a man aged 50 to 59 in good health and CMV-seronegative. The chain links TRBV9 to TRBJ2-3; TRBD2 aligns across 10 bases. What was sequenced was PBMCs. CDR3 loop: CASSVGEAGGPPTSASTDTQYF. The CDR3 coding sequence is TGTGCCAGCAGCGTAGGCGAAGCGGGAGGGCCTCCGACTAGTGCTAGCACAGATACGCAGTATTTT.